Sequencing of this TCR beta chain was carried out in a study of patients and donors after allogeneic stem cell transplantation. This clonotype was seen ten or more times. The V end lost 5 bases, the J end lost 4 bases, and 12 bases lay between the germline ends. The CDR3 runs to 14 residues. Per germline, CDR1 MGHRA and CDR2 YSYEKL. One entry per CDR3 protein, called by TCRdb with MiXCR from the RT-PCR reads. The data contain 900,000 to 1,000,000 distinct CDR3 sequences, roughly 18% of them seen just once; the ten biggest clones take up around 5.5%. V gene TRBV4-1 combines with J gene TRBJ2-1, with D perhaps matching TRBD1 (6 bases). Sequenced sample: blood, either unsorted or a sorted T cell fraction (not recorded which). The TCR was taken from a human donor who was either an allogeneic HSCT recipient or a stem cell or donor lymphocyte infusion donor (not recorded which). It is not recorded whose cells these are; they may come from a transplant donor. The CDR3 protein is CASSGTNSYNEQFF. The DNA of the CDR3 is TGCGCCAGCAGCGGGACAAACTCTTACAATGAGCAGTTCTTC.